Described below is a single TCR beta chain sequence and its context. Antigen: not known. A TCRbeta library incorporating unique molecular identifiers was prepared. TCRdb re-analysed the PCR reads in MiXCR, keeping a single row per CDR3 protein. Among roughly 490,000 distinct CDR3 sequences listed, roughly 11% were seen once. This entry belongs to a study of T-cell reconstitution after alpha-beta-depleted transplantation in children. Findings and caveats of the study: Alpha-beta T cells about two months after transplant reportedly derived from several hundred expanded graft clones.

Germline values: CDR1 SGHNT, CDR2 YENEEA. CDR3 length: 14 amino acids. V was shortened by 0 bases and J by 3 bases, with 9 bases between the two germline ends. This sequence was found in a female patient aged 2 to 10 who had a stem cell transplant for aplastic anemia, so the T cells may come from the graft donor. The chain joins TRBV11-3 to TRBJ2-7; D tentatively fits TRBD1 or TRBD2 (5 bases each). Specimen: PBMCs, mostly from graft donor cells, collected 180 days after TCRalphabeta/CD19-depleted stem cell transplant. CDR3 loop: CASSLEVGVYEQYF. The CDR3, as DNA: TGTGCCAGCAGCTTAGAAGTGGGGGTCTACGAGCAGTACTTC.